This TCR beta chain was documented in a study of T-cell memory formation after mild COVID-19. The study, taken as a whole, reports: Whereas later expanders leaned CD4+, clones contracting day 15 to 85 showed a balanced CD4/CD8 makeup. Cross-reactive memory seemingly joined, as some responding clones were found in pre-infection memory. Clones that contracted clustered mainly in CM and EM if CD4+ and in EMRA if CD8+.

This clonotype was seen a handful of times. Its antigen is not known. Constant-segment primers and 5'RACE yielded cDNA libraries for TCR alpha and TCR beta, each carrying sample barcodes and UMIs. TCRdb fed the 5' RACE reads into MiXCR, producing one record per CDR3 protein. The sample shows around 340,000 distinct CDR3 sequences, 20% to 25% of them seen only once. Trimming cost V 2 bases and J 3 bases, with 9 bases left between them. Germline V lookup: CDR1 SGHRS, CDR2 YFSETQ. The CDR3 totals 13 residues. This chain joins TRBV5-1 and TRBJ2-7; either TRBD1 or TRBD2 may fit D (5 bases each). Source material: PBMCs or a T cell subset sorted from them (not recorded which). The sequence was collected from an adult woman who had mild COVID-19 (a few samples of this study predate the infection). Cell type and time point are not known. CDR3 nucleotide sequence: TGCGCCAGCAGCTTCGGGACCGACTACGAGCAGTACTTC. It translates to CASSFGTDYEQYF.